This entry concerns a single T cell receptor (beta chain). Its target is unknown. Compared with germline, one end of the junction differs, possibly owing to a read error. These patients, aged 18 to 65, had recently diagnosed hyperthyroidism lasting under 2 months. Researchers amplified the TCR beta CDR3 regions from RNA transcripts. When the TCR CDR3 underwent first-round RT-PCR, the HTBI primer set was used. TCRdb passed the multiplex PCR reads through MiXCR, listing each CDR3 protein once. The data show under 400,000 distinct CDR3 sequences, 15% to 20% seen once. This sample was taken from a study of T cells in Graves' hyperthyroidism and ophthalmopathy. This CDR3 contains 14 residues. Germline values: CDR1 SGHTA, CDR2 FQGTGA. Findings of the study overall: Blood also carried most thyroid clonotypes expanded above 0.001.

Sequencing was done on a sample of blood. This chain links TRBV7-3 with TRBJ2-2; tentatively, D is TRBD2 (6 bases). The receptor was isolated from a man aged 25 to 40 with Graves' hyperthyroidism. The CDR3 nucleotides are TGTGCCAGCAGCTTAGTCCCTTCCGACGGGGGGCTGTTTTTT. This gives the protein CASSLVPSDGGLFF. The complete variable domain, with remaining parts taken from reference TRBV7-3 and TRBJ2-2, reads GAGVSQTPSNKVTEKGKYVELRCDPISGHTALYWYRQSLGQGPEFLIYFQGTGAADDSGLPNDRFFAVRPEGSVSTLKIQRTERGDSAVYLCASSLVPSDGGLFFGEGSRLTVL.